The rows below give T cell receptor beta chains drawn from one sample of a study of early T cells in non-severe SARS-CoV-2 infection. MiXCR, run by TCRdb on the 5' RACE reads, gives a single entry per CDR3 protein. The table lists 60,000 to 70,000 distinct CDR3 sequences, 4.9% of them singletons. Sequencing was done on a sample of whole blood. The origin of the receptors is an adult who was a healthcare worker with PCR-confirmed SARS-CoV-2 infection or an uninfected control (not recorded which). Each CDR3 is given with its conserved first and last residue. The order of the fields is J gene, V gene, D gene, clone size, CDR3 protein, CDR3 DNA. The D gene is left open where the match is weak. Expanded clones are given a class, and other clones once, few, many or no size at all.

TRBJ2-2 | TRBV24-1 | TRBD2 | . | CATGPPGLARTGELFF | TGTGCCACCGGACCTCCGGGACTAGCGAGAACCGGGGAGCTGTTTTTT
TRBJ2-7 | TRBV29-1 | . | . | CSVEGSYEQYF | TGCAGCGTTGAAGGGAGCTACGAGCAGTACTTC
TRBJ2-1 | TRBV29-1 | . | large | CSVARDFETNEQFF | TGCAGCGTCGCAAGGGACTTCGAGACGAATGAGCAGTTCTTC
TRBJ1-5 | TRBV7-9 | . | many | CASSLGQGNNQPQHF | TGTGCCAGCAGCTTAGGCCAGGGGAACAATCAGCCCCAGCATTTT
TRBJ2-3 | TRBV24-1 | . | few | CATSDSVVAVDNTDTQYF | TGTGCCACCAGTGATTCTGTTGTAGCAGTGGATAACACAGATACGCAGTATTTT
TRBJ1-6 | TRBV6-6 | . | many | CASRSPLSPLHF | TGTGCCAGCCGTTCTCCCTTATCACCCCTCCACTTT
TRBJ1-5 | TRBV6-2/TRBV6-3 | . | . | CASSYEGDQPQHF | TGTGCCAGCAGTTACGAGGGGGACCAGCCCCAGCATTTT
TRBJ1-1 | TRBV29-1 | TRBD1 | many | CSARQGEGEAFF | TGCAGCGCACGACAGGGTGAGGGTGAAGCTTTCTTT
TRBJ2-1 | TRBV15 | . | many | CATSISLGEQFF | TGTGCCACCTCCATTTCTTTGGGTGAGCAGTTCTTC
TRBJ2-7 | TRBV11-2 | TRBD2 | few | CASSLGASGSHEQYF | TGTGCCAGCAGCTTAGGGGCTAGCGGGAGCCACGAGCAGTACTTC
TRBJ2-2 | TRBV4-2 | . | few | CASSQTGKTGELFF | TGTGCCAGCAGCCAAACAGGGAAAACCGGGGAGCTGTTTTTT
TRBJ2-3 | TRBV20-1 | . | . | CSARERASTDTQYF | TGCAGTGCTAGGGAGCGGGCTAGCACAGATACGCAGTATTTT
TRBJ1-2 | TRBV20-1 | TRBD1 | many | CSAPGTGNGYTF | TGCAGTGCTCCCGGGACAGGGAATGGCTACACCTTC
TRBJ1-2 | TRBV5-1 | TRBD1 | . | CASSFEGGDYGYTF | TGCGCCAGCAGCTTTGAAGGGGGCGACTATGGCTACACCTTC
TRBJ2-7 | TRBV7-2 | TRBD2 | . | CASSFSLAGSFGTYEQYF | TGTGCCAGCAGCTTCTCACTAGCGGGATCTTTTGGTACCTACGAGCAGTACTTC
TRBJ1-3 | TRBV14 | . | many | CASSPLDGLLSGNTIYF | TGTGCCAGCAGCCCACTGGACGGGCTCCTCTCTGGAAACACCATATATTTT
TRBJ2-3 | TRBV7-2 | TRBD2 | few | CASSSLAGRTDTQYF | TGTGCCAGCAGCTCACTAGCGGGACGCACAGATACGCAGTATTTT
TRBJ1-5 | TRBV5-8 | TRBD1 | many | CASSPGQGGQPQHF | TGTGCCAGCAGCCCCGGACAGGGTGGCCAGCCCCAGCATTTT
TRBJ2-7 | TRBV29-1 | TRBD2 | few | CSVEDITSGGTYEQYF | TGCAGCGTTGAAGATATTACTAGCGGGGGGACCTACGAGCAGTACTTC
TRBJ2-5 | TRBV10-3 | TRBD1 | many | CAIKGTEQETQYF | TGTGCCATCAAGGGGACAGAGCAAGAGACCCAGTACTTC
TRBJ2-3 | TRBV19 | TRBD2 | many | CASSLETSGNLLMDTQYF | TGTGCCAGTAGTCTAGAGACTAGCGGGAATCTGTTGATGGATACGCAGTATTTT
TRBJ1-1 | TRBV5-4 | . | . | CASSLEGGTEAFF | TGTGCCAGCAGCTTAGAGGGAGGTACTGAAGCTTTCTTT
TRBJ1-1 | TRBV12-5 | TRBD1 | many | CASGLDTSGTGVRGTEAFF | TGTGCTAGTGGTTTGGACACCTCCGGGACAGGGGTCCGAGGCACTGAAGCTTTCTTT
TRBJ1-2 | TRBV6-5 | . | many | CASTRQGDYGYTF | TGTGCCAGCACTCGGCAGGGAGACTATGGCTACACCTTC
TRBJ1-1 | TRBV29-1 | TRBD1 | many | CSVGDRADTEAFF | TGCAGCGTTGGTGACAGGGCTGACACTGAAGCTTTCTTT
TRBJ1-5 | TRBV27 | . | many | CASSPYSRVGVGLVSNQPQHF | TGTGCCAGCAGTCCTTACTCCAGGGTTGGGGTAGGATTGGTTAGCAATCAGCCCCAGCATTTT
TRBJ2-1 | TRBV7-2 | . | many | CASSFLGGTNEQFF | TGTGCCAGCAGCTTCTTAGGGGGTACTAATGAGCAGTTCTTC
TRBJ2-7 | TRBV7-9 | . | many | CASSSAKPEQYF | TGTGCCAGCAGCTCAGCGAAGCCCGAGCAGTACTTC
TRBJ1-6 | TRBV12-3/TRBV12-4 | . | few | CASSPRQNSPLHF | TGTGCCAGCAGTCCTAGACAGAATTCACCCCTCCACTTT
TRBJ2-3 | TRBV7-2 | . | . | CASSLALLGGPDTQYF | TGTGCCAGCAGCTTAGCCCTACTGGGGGGCCCAGATACGCAGTATTTT
TRBJ2-3 | TRBV2 | . | few | CASSSAPAFTDTQYF | TGTGCCAGCAGCTCCGCCCCAGCGTTCACAGATACGCAGTATTTT
TRBJ2-1 | TRBV11-3 | . | few | CASSLEGGIGEQFF | TGTGCCAGCAGCTTAGAAGGGGGGATCGGTGAGCAGTTCTTC
TRBJ2-2 | TRBV7-9 | TRBD1 | . | CASSSGQGAIVRTGELFF | TGTGCCAGCAGCTCCGGACAGGGGGCTATCGTGAGGACCGGGGAGCTGTTTTTT
TRBJ2-2 | TRBV4-1 | . | many | CASSQDERELFF | TGCGCCAGCAGCCAAGATGAGAGGGAGCTGTTTTTT
TRBJ1-5 | TRBV27 | . | . | CASGPWDQPQHF | TGTGCCAGCGGCCCATGGGATCAGCCCCAGCATTTT
TRBJ2-7 | TRBV3-1 | . | few | CASSQDTGRREQYF | TGTGCCAGCAGCCAAGATACAGGGCGGCGGGAGCAGTACTTC
TRBJ1-2 | TRBV15 | . | many | CATSRDHMAGYGYTF | TGTGCCACCAGCAGAGATCACATGGCGGGCTATGGCTACACCTTC
TRBJ1-3 | TRBV5-6 | TRBD1 | few | CASSGGQLSTIYF | TGTGCCAGCAGCGGGGGACAGCTTTCCACCATATATTTT
TRBJ2-7 | TRBV4-1 | . | few | CASSQDPGGDEQYF | TGCGCCAGCAGCCAAGACCCAGGTGGCGACGAGCAGTACTTC
TRBJ2-1 | TRBV10-1 | TRBD2 | few | CASSEWASGTYNEQFF | TGCGCCAGCAGTGAATGGGCTAGCGGGACATACAATGAGCAGTTCTTC
TRBJ1-1 | TRBV5-4 | . | many | CASSLSPTENTEAFF | TGTGCCAGCAGCCTGTCCCCTACTGAGAACACTGAAGCTTTCTTT